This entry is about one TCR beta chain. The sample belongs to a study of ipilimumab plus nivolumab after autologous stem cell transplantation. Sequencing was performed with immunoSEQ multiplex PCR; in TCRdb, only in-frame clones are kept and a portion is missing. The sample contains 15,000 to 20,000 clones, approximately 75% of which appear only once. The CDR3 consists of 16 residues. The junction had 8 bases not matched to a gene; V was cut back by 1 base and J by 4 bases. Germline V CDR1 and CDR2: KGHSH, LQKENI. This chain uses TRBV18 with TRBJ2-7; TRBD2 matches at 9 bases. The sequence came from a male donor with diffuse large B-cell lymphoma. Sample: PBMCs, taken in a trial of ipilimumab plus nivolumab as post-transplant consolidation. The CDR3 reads CASSPLAGAPDYEQYF. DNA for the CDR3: TGTGCCAGCTCACCACTAGCGGGAGCGCCGGATTACGAGCAGTACTTC.